This TCR beta chain stems from a study of T cells after posttransplantation cyclophosphamide. This CDR3 comprises 14 residues. With V trimmed by 5 bases and J by 6 bases, 5 bases remained unmatched. The germline V gene encodes CDR1 SGHTA and CDR2 FQGNSA. Here immunoSEQ multiplex PCR was the method, and the copy in TCRdb shows in-frame clones only, minus some. Among about 43,000 clones listed, less than 95% were seen once. Study results and caveats: TRB clonality was highly associated with recipient CMV seropositivity and reactivation. Later post-transplant blood repertoires were often dominated by donor CD8+ memory clones. TRB overlap between skin or GI tissue T cells and blood was limited.

Busulfan-fludarabine conditioning, marrow transplant, and cyclophosphamide on days +3 and +4 were administered. In this sample, this clone turned up a few times. Its antigen is as yet unknown. The source was PBMCs, collected around 67 days after allogeneic stem cell transplant with posttransplant cyclophosphamide. The chain uses TRBV7-2 and TRBJ1-5; 9 nucleotides align to TRBD1. The source is a male patient aged 60-69 years who received an allogeneic stem cell transplant from a related donor and was CMV-positive. T cells may partly derive from the graft donor. The CDR3 spells CASSRDREGQPQHF. In DNA form, the CDR3 reads TGTGCCAGCAGCCGGGACAGGGAGGGTCAGCCCCAGCATTTT.